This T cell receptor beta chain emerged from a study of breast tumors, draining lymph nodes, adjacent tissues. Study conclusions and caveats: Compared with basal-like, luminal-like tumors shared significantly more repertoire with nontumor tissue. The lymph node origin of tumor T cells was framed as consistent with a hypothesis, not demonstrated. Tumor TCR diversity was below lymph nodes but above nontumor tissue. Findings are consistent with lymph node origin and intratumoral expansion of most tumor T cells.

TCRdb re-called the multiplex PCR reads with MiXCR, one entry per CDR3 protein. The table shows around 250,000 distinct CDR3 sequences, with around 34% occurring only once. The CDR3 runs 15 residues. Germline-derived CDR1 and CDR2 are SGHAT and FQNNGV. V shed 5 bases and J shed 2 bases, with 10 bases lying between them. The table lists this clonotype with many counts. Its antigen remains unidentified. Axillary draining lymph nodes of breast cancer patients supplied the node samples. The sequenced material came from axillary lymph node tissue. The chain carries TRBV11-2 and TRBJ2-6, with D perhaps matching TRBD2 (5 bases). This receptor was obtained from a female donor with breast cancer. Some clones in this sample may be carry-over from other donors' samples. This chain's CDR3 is CASSQEATGANVLTF. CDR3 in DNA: TGTGCCAGCAGCCAGGAGGCCACTGGGGCCAACGTCCTGACTTTC.